This TCR beta chain was obtained from a study of cytomegalovirus exposure and HLA in healthy donors. Study results and caveats: Earlier results showed most TCR beta V segments being productive about 87% or about 30% of the time. Across HLA loci, a later analysis found differing TCR association rates, with DRB1 most and HLA-C fewest. A later analysis linked a missense DCLRE1C variant to TCR beta V- and J-gene trimming.

Germline V gives CDR1 KGHSH, CDR2 LQKENI. Germline trimming cut 2 bases from V and 1 base from J; bases unmatched to any gene: 13. This CDR3 has 18 residues. With regard to this clone: The target antigen is unknown.

PCR involved 60 Vbeta and 13 Jbeta primers. Only in-frame clones appear in the TCRdb table, and some are missing; sequencing was by immunoSEQ multiplex PCR. The sample lists about 130,000 clones, around 81% occurring once. The sequenced material came from PBMCs. This TCR derives from a man younger than 30 in good health and CMV-seronegative. The rearrangement uses TRBV18 and TRBJ1-1, with 7 nucleotides matching TRBD1. This CDR3 is CASSPSSRTGLRNTEAFF. The CDR3 bases are TGTGCCAGCTCACCAAGTTCCCGGACAGGACTTCGGAACACTGAAGCTTTCTTT.